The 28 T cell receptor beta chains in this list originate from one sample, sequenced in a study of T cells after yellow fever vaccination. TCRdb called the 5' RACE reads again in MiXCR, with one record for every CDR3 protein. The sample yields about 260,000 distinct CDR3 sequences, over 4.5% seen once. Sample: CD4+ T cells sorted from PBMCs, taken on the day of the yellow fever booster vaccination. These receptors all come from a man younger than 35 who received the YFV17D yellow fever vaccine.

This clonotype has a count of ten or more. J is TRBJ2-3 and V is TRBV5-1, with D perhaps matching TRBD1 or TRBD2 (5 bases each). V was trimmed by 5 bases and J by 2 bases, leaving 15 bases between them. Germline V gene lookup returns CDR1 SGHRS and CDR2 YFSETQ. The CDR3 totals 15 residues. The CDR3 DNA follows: TGCGCCAGCAGGGGACCTACTCTAAACACAGATACGCAGTATTTT. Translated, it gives CASRGPTLNTDTQYF. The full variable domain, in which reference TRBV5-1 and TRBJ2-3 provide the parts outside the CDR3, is KAGVTQTPRYLIKTRGQQVTLSCSPISGHRSVSWYQQTPGQGLQFLFEYFSETQRNKGNFPGRFSGRQFSNSRSEMNVSTLELGDSALYLCASRGPTLNTDTQYFGPGTRLTVL.

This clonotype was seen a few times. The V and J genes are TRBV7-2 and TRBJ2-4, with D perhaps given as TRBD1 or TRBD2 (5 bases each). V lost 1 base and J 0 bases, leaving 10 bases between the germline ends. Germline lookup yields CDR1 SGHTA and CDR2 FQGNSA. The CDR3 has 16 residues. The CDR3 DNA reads TGTGCCAGCAGCTTAGGGGGGTTTATAGCCAAAAACATTCAGTACTTC. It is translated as CASSLGGFIAKNIQYF.

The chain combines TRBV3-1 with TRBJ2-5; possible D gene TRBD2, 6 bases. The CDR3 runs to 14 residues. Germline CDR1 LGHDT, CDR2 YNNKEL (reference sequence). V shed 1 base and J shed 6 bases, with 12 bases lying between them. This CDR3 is CASSQAGVWQTQYF. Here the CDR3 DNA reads TGTGCCAGCAGCCAAGCGGGGGTCTGGCAGACCCAGTACTTC.

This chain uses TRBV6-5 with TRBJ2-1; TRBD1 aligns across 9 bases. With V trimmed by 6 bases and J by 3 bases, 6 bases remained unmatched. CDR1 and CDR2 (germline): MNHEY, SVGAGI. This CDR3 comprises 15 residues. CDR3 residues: CASSRTGVDYNEQFF. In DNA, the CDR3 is TGTGCCAGCAGCCGGACAGGGGTGGACTACAATGAGCAGTTCTTC.

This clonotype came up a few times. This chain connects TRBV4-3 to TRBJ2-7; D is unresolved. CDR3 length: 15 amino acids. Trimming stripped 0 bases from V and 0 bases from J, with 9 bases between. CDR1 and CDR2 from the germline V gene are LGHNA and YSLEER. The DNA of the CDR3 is TGCGCCAGCAGCCAAGATATCGGCAGCTCCTACGAGCAGTACTTC. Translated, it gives CASSQDIGSSYEQYF.

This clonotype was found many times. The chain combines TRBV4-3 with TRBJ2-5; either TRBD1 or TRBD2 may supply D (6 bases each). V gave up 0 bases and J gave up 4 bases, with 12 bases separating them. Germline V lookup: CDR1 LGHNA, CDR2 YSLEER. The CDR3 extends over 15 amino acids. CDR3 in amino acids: CASSQDFGGVETQYF. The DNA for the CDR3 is TGCGCCAGCAGCCAAGATTTCGGGGGCGTAGAGACCCAGTACTTC.

The CDR3 is CASKRGDLSYNEQFF. The DNA of the CDR3 is TGTGCCAGCAAGCGGGGGGACCTTTCCTACAATGAGCAGTTCTTC. The gene calls are TRBV6-5 and TRBJ2-1; 9 bases align to TRBD2. Trimming at V came to 7 bases and at J to 1 base, leaving 5 bases not matched to a gene. Germline V gene data show CDR1 as MNHEY and CDR2 as SVGAGI. This CDR3 is built from 15 residues.

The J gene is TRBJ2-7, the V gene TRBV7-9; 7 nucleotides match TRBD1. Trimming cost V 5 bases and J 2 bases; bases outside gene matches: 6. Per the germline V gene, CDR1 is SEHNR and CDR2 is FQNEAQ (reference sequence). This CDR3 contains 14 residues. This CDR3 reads CASSLYRGPYEQYV. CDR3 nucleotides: TGTGCCAGCAGCCTCTACAGGGGTCCCTACGAGCAGTACGTC.

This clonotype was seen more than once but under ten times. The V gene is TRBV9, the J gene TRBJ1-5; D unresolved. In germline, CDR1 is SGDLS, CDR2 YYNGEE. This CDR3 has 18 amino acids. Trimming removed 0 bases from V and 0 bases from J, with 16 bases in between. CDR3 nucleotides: TGTGCCAGCAGCGTAGGGCCGGGAGGAGCCTATAGCAATCAGCCCCAGCATTTT. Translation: CASSVGPGGAYSNQPQHF.

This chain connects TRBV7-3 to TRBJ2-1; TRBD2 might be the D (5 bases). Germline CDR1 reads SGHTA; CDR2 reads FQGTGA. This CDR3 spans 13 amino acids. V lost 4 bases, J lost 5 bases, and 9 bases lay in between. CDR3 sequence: CASSSRGNNEQFF. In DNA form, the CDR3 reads TGTGCCAGCAGCTCCCGGGGAAACAATGAGCAGTTCTTC. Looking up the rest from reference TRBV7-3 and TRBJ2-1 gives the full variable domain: GAGVSQTPSNKVTEKGKYVELRCDPISGHTALYWYRQSLGQGPEFLIYFQGTGAADDSGLPNDRFFAVRPEGSVSTLKIQRTERGDSAVYLCASSSRGNNEQFFGPGTRLTVL.

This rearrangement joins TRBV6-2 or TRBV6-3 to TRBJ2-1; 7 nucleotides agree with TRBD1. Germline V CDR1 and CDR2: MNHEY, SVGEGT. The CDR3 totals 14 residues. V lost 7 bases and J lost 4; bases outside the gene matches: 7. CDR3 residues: CASTKGARYNEQFF. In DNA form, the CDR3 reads TGTGCCAGCACTAAGGGGGCGCGTTACAATGAGCAGTTCTTC.

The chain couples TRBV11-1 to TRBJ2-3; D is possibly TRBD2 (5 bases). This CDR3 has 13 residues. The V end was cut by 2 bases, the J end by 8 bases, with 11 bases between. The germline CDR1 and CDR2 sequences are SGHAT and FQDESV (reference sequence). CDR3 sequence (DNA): TGTGCCAGCAGCTTATCCCGTCGGGGTACGCAGTATTTT. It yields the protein CASSLSRRGTQYF.

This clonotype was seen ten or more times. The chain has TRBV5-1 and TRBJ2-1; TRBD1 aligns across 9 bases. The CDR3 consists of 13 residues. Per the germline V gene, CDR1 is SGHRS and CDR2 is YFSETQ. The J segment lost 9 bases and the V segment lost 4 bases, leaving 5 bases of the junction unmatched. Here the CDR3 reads CASSPGTGTEQFF. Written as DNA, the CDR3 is TGCGCCAGCAGCCCTGGGACAGGGACTGAGCAGTTCTTC.

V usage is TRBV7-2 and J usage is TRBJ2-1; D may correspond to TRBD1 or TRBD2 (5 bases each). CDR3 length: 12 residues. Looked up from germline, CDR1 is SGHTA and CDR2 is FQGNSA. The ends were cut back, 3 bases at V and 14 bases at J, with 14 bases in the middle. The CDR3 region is CASSFYGDGEFF. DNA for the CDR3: TGTGCCAGCAGCTTTTATGGGGACGGGGAGTTCTTC. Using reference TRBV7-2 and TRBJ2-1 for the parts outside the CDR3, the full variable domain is GAGVSQSPSNKVTEKGKDVELRCDPISGHTALYWYRQSLGQGLEFLIYFQGNSAPDKSGLPSDRFSAERTGGSVSTLTIQRTQQEDSAVYLCASSFYGDGEFFGPGTRLTVL.

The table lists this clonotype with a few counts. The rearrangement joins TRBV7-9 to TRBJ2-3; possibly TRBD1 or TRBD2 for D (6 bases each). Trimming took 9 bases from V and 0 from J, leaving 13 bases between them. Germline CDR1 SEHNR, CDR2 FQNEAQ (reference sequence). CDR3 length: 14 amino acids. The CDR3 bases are TGTGCCAGTAAGGGGGGTACTAGCACAGATACGCAGTATTTT. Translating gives CASKGGTSTDTQYF.

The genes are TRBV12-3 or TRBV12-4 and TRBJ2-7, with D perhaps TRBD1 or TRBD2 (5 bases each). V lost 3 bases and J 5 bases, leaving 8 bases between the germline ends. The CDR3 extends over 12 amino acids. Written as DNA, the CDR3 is TGTGCCAGCAGTTTCTGGGGGAACGAGCAGTACGTC. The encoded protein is CASSFWGNEQYV.

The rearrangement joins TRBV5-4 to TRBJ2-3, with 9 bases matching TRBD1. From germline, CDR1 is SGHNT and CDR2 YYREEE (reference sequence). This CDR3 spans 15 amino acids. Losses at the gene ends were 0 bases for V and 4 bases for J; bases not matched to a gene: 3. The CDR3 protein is CASSLATGGADTQYF. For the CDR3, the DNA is TGTGCCAGCAGCTTGGCCACAGGGGGCGCAGATACGCAGTATTTT. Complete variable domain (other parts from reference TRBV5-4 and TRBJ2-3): ETGVTQSPTHLIKTRGQQVTLRCSSQSGHNTVSWYQQALGQGPQFIFQYYREEENGRGNFPPRFSGLQFPNYSSELNVNALELDDSALYLCASSLATGGADTQYFGPGTRLTVL.

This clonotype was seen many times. CDR3 amino acids: CASSLPVQSYNEQFF. The CDR3 bases are TGTGCCAGCAGCTTGCCGGTACAATCCTACAATGAGCAGTTCTTC. This chain uses TRBV5-5 with TRBJ2-1; unclear D gene. Germline loops: CDR1 SGHKS, CDR2 YYEKEE (reference sequence). The ends were cut back, 1 base at V and 1 base at J, with 9 bases in the middle. The CDR3 contains 15 residues. The full variable domain, rest sourced from reference TRBV5-5 and TRBJ2-1, is DAGVTQSPTHLIKTRGQQVTLRCSPISGHKSVSWYQQVLGQGPQFIFQYYEKEERGRGNFPDRFSARQFPNYSSELNVNALLLGDSALYLCASSLPVQSYNEQFFGPGTRLTVL.

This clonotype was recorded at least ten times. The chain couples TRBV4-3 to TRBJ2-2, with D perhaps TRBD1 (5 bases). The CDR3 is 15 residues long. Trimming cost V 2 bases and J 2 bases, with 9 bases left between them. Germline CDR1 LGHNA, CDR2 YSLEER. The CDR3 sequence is CASSQPDRNTGELFF. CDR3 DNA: TGCGCCAGCAGCCAACCCGACAGAAACACCGGGGAGCTGTTTTTT.

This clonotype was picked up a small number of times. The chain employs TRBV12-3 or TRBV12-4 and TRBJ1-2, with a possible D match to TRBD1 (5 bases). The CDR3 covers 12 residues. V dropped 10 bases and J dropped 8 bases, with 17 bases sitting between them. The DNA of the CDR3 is TGTGCCATCCCGGGCAGGGTTAAAGGCTACACCTTC. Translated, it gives CAIPGRVKGYTF.

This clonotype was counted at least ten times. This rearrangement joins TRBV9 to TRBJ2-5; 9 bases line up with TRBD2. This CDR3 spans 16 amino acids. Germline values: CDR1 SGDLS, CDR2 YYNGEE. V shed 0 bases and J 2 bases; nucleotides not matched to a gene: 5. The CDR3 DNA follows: TGTGCCAGCAGCGTAGGCGCTAGCGGGGAACAAGAGACCCAGTACTTC. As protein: CASSVGASGEQETQYF.

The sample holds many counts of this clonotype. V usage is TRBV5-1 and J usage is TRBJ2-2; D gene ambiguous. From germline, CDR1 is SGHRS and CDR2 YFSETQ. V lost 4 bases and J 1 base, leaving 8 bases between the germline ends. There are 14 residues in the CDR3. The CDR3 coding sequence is TGCGCCAGCAGCCGCACCCAGAACACCGGGGAGCTGTTTTTT. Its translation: CASSRTQNTGELFF.

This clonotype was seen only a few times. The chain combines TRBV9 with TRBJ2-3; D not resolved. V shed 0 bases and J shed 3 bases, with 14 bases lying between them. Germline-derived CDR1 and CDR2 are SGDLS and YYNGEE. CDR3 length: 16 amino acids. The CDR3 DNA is TGTGCCAGCAGCGTAGTCGGCGAGTATTTTACAGATACGCAGTATTTT. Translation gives CASSVVGEYFTDTQYF.

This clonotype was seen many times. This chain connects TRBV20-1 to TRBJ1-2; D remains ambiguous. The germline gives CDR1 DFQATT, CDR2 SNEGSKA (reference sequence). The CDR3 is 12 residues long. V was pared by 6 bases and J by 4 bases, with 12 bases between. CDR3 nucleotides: TGCAGTGCAGGAGGACCGCGCTATGGCTACACCTTC. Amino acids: CSAGGPRYGYTF.

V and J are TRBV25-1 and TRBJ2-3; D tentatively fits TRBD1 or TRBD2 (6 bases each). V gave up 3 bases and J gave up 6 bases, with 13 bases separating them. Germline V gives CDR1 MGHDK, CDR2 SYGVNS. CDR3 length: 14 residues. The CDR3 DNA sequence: TGTGCCAGCAGTGATGGGGGGCCGACGGATACGCAGTATTTT. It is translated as CASSDGGPTDTQYF.

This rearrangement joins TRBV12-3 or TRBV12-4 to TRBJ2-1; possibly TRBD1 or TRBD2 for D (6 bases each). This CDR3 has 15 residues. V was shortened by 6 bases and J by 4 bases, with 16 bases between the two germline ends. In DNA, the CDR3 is TGTGCCAGCAGCTGGAGGGGGATGGGGTACAATGAGCAGTTCTTC. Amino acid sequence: CASSWRGMGYNEQFF.

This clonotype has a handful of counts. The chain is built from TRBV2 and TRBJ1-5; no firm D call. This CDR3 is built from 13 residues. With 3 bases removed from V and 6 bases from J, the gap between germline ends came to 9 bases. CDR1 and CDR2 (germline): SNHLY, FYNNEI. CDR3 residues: CASSEGWGQPQHF. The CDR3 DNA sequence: TGTGCCAGCAGTGAGGGTTGGGGTCAGCCCCAGCATTTT.

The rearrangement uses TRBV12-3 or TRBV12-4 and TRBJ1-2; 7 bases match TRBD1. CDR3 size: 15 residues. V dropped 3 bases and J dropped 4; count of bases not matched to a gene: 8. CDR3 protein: CASSFGQDLGYGYTF. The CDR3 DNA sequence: TGTGCCAGCAGTTTTGGACAGGACCTGGGCTATGGCTACACCTTC.